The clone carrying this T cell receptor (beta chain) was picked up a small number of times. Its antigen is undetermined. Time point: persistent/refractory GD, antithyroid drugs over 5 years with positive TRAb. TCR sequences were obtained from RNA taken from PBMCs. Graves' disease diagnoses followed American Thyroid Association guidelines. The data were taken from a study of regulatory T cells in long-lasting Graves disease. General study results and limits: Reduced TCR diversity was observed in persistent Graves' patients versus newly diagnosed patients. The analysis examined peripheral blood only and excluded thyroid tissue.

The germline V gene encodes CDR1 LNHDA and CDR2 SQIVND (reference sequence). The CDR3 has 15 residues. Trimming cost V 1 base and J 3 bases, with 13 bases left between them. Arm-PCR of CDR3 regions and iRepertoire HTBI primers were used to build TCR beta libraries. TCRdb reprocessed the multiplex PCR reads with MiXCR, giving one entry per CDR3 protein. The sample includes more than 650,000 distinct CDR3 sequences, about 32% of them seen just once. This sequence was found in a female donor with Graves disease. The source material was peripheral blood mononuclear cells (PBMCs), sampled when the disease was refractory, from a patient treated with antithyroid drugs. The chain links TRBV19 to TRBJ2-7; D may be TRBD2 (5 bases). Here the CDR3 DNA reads TGTGCCAGTAGTATAGGAGGGCCGACGTACTACGAGCAGTACTTC. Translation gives CASSIGGPTYYEQYF.